These 14 T cell receptor beta chains originate from one sample sequenced in a study of shared clonotypes between healthy human individuals. Libraries were prepared by immunoSEQ multiplex PCR; TCRdb keeps only in-frame clonotypes and omits some of them. The sample lists about 2.1 million clones; about 94% were seen once. Terminally differentiated effector memory CD45RA+ cells were excluded from the naive CD8 cells, which were CD45RO-negative and positively selected for CCR7. Material for sequencing was naive CD8+ T cells from PBMCs. The receptors come from a man aged 18 to 30 in good health. Some clones in this sample may be carry-over from other donors' samples.

This clone was found once. The sample has other DNA sequences that encode this CDR3 too. The rearrangement joins TRBV28 to TRBJ2-7; TRBD2 aligns across 12 bases. The V and J ends lost 5 bases and 2 bases, in that order; junction bases with no gene match: 4. The CDR3 has 15 residues. CDR1 MDHEN and CDR2 SYDVKM come from the germline V gene. The chain's CDR3 is CASSPGLAGPYEQYF. DNA of the CDR3: TGTGCCAGCAGTCCCGGACTAGCGGGACCCTACGAGCAGTACTTC.

The chain recombines TRBV11-2 with TRBJ2-3; D is uncertain. V was clipped by 5 bases and J by 2 bases, with 11 bases between them. CDR1 and CDR2 from the germline V gene are SGHAT and FQNNGV. The CDR3 sequence is 14 residues long. CDR3 protein: CASSPPGDTDTQYF. As DNA, the CDR3 is TGTGCCAGCAGCCCTCCCGGCGACACAGATACGCAGTATTTT. Variable domain in full (rest from reference TRBV11-2 and TRBJ2-3): EAGVAQSPRYKIIEKRQSVAFWCNPISGHATLYWYQQILGQGPKLLIQFQNNGVVDDSQLPKDRFSAERLKGVDSTLKIQPAKLEDSAVYLCASSPPGDTDTQYFGPGTRLTVL.

Remarks on this clone: Other DNA sequences within the sample encode an identical CDR3. V gene TRBV28 combines with J gene TRBJ1-3; D is uncertain. Trimming took 2 bases from V and 0 from J, leaving 8 bases between them. This CDR3 is built from 15 residues. Germline assignment: CDR1 MDHEN and CDR2 SYDVKM. CDR3 sequence (DNA): TGTGCCAGCAGTTTAGGGAGGTCCTCTGGAAACACCATATATTTT. Translating it yields CASSLGRSSGNTIYF.

The chain joins TRBV7-8 to TRBJ2-7; TRBD1 aligns across 10 bases. Germline lookup yields CDR1 SGHVS and CDR2 FQNEAQ. The V segment lost 5 bases and the J segment 2 bases; nucleotides outside the gene matches: 6. The CDR3 covers 15 residues. CDR3 amino acids: CASSPAGQGAYEQYF. CDR3 in DNA: TGTGCCAGCAGCCCCGCCGGACAGGGGGCCTACGAGCAGTACTTC.

This clone has a handful of counts. The sample contains more than one DNA sequence encoding this CDR3. J is TRBJ1-1 and V is TRBV28; D is possibly TRBD1 (6 bases). Between the trimmed V and J ends, which lost 2 bases and 3 bases, there was a span of 7 bases. The CDR3 contains 13 residues. The germline V gene encodes CDR1 MDHEN and CDR2 SYDVKM. DNA of the CDR3: TGTGCCAGCAGTTTACCAGGGGACACTGAAGCTTTCTTT. Amino acids: CASSLPGDTEAFF.

This chain connects TRBV10-3 to TRBJ2-7; maybe TRBD1 (6 bases). The CDR3 is made up of 16 amino acids. Trimming cost V 3 bases and J 4 bases, with 19 bases left between them. Germline V gives CDR1 ENHRY, CDR2 SYGVKD. DNA for the CDR3: TGTGCCATCAGTGATCAGAACAGGGTGAATCCTTACGAGCAGTACTTC. Its protein product is CAISDQNRVNPYEQYF.

This sequence joins TRBV6-1 and TRBJ2-7, with TRBD2 matching 7 bases. Germline loops: CDR1 MNHNS, CDR2 SASEGT. Trimming cost V 3 bases and J 3 bases; bases outside gene matches: 8. The CDR3 runs to 15 residues. CDR3 protein: CASSDLAGGIYEQYF. The DNA of the CDR3 is TGTGCCAGCAGTGACTTAGCGGGCGGGATCTACGAGCAGTACTTC.

This sequence joins TRBV2 and TRBJ2-2; D gene uncertain. There are 14 residues in the CDR3. V lost 9 bases, J lost 3 bases, and 14 bases lay in between. CDR1 and CDR2 (germline): SNHLY, FYNNEI. CDR3 sequence (DNA): TGTGCCAGTGAGGATCGGCTATACACCGGGGAGCTGTTTTTT. This codes for CASEDRLYTGELFF. The whole variable domain, filled in from reference TRBV2 and TRBJ2-2, reads EPEVTQTPSHQVTQMGQEVILRCVPISNHLYFYWYRQILGQKVEFLVSFYNNEISEKSEIFDDQFSVERPDGSNFTLKIRSTKLEDSAMYFCASEDRLYTGELFFGEGSRLTVL.

As regards this clone: This sample also contains other DNA sequences that code for the same CDR3. The V call is TRBV7-9, the J call TRBJ1-2; no definite D call. Germline-derived CDR1 and CDR2 are SEHNR and FQNEAQ (reference sequence). Trimming stripped 5 bases from V and 3 bases from J, with 4 bases between. The CDR3 is 11 residues long. The CDR3 nucleotides read TGTGCCAGCAGCCAAGACTATGGCTACACCTTC. Translation: CASSQDYGYTF.

DNA of the CDR3: TGTGCCACCAGCAGAGATTTGGGGCGGGGGGAGCAGTACTTC. Translation gives CATSRDLGRGEQYF. This chain uses TRBV15 with TRBJ2-7, with 7 positions matching TRBD2. Per the germline V gene, CDR1 is LNHNV and CDR2 is YYDKDF (reference sequence). The CDR3 spans 14 residues. The V gene end was trimmed by 0 bases and the J gene end by 7 bases; junction bases not matched to a gene: 6.

Worth noting for this clone: Other DNA sequences of this sample code for an identical CDR3. This chain uses TRBV7-8 with TRBJ1-1, with 9 positions matching TRBD1. CDR3 length: 15 residues. With V trimmed by 2 bases and J by 1 base, 2 bases remained unmatched. The germline V gene encodes CDR1 SGHVS and CDR2 FQNEAQ. In DNA form, the CDR3 reads TGTGCCAGCAGCTTACCGGGACAGGGGAACACTGAAGCTTTCTTT. Encoded protein: CASSLPGQGNTEAFF. Together with reference TRBV7-8 and TRBJ1-1, the CDR3 gives the full variable domain: GAGVSQSPRYKVAKRGQDVALRCDPISGHVSLFWYQQALGQGPEFLTYFQNEAQLDKSGLPSDRFFAERPEGSVSTLKIQRTQQEDSAVYLCASSLPGQGNTEAFFGQGTRLTVV.

The V call is TRBV9, the J call TRBJ1-1; 9 bases align to TRBD1. Germline CDR1 is SGDLS and CDR2 is YYNGEE. V was clipped by 4 bases and J by 8 bases; unmatched bases: 12. The CDR3 consists of 15 residues. The CDR3 coding sequence is TGTGCCAGCAGCCCTTTGGCGGGACAGGGTATAGAAGCTTTCTTT. Translated, it gives CASSPLAGQGIEAFF.

J is TRBJ1-1 and V is TRBV9; tentatively, D is TRBD1 (5 bases). Germline-derived CDR1 and CDR2 are SGDLS and YYNGEE. The V end was cut by 0 bases, the J end by 5 bases, with 14 bases between. This CDR3 has 15 residues. The CDR3 spells CASSVGRAGGTEAFF. The CDR3 DNA reads TGTGCCAGCAGCGTAGGCAGGGCGGGGGGAACTGAAGCTTTCTTT.

This clone was seen only a few times. This sequence joins TRBV9 and TRBJ1-1, with D tentatively TRBD1 (5 bases). The CDR3 is 19 residues long. Germline CDR1 reads SGDLS; CDR2 reads YYNGEE. Trimming removed 0 bases from V and 0 bases from J, with 21 bases in between. CDR3 loop: CASSVGEVAGLLMNTEAFF. As DNA, the CDR3 is TGTGCCAGCAGCGTAGGGGAGGTGGCAGGGCTTTTGATGAACACTGAAGCTTTCTTT.